The 14 T cell receptor beta chains presented below share a single source sample, sequenced in a study of T cell responses to AZD1222 COVID-19 vaccine. Sequencing used immunoSEQ multiplex PCR; TCRdb keeps in-frame clones, though not all of them. The top ten hold 1.5% to 2% of the sample, which has 100,000 to 120,000 clones, about 87% seen once. Sequences were derived from peripheral blood, sampled on day 0 of AZD1222 vaccination. The receptors were gathered from an adult in good health.

The chain uses TRBV24-1 and TRBJ2-1; tentative D call: TRBD1 (5 bases). CDR1 and CDR2 (germline): KGHDR, SFDVKD. The CDR3 is made up of 12 amino acids. V was trimmed by 4 bases and J by 10 bases, leaving 10 bases between them. CDR3: CATSEVNREQFF. DNA of the CDR3: TGTGCCACCAGTGAGGTGAACAGGGAGCAGTTCTTC.

The rearrangement links TRBV19 to TRBJ1-1, with no clear D. The CDR3 extends over 11 amino acids. In germline, CDR1 is LNHDA, CDR2 SQIVND (reference sequence). The ends were cut back, 9 bases at V and 5 bases at J, with 10 bases in the middle. CDR3 DNA: TGTGCCAGCGAGACGAGAACTGAAGCTTTCTTT. It specifies CASETRTEAFF.

V and J are TRBV10-3 and TRBJ2-7; D may be TRBD1 or TRBD2 (6 bases each). The CDR3 sequence is 16 residues long. Germline V gene sequence: CDR1 ENHRY, CDR2 SYGVKD. Between the trimmed V and J ends, which lost 0 bases and 7 bases, there was a span of 19 bases. The chain's CDR3 is CAISESIYTGAEEQYF. The CDR3 DNA reads TGTGCCATCAGTGAGTCGATTTATACGGGGGCTGAAGAGCAGTACTTC.

The chain employs TRBV12-3 or TRBV12-4 and TRBJ1-1; 7 bases match TRBD1. This CDR3 comprises 13 residues. Trimming took 7 bases from V and 10 from J; bases not matched to a gene: 12. In DNA form, the CDR3 reads TGTGCCAGCATCACCCGGCAGGGGGATGCAGCTTTCTTT. Its translation: CASITRQGDAAFF.

This chain joins TRBV29-1 and TRBJ2-1; D unresolved. Trimming took 3 bases from V and 9 from J, leaving 12 bases between them. CDR3 length: 12 amino acids. CDR1 SQVTM and CDR2 ANQGSEA come from the germline V gene. CDR3 sequence reads: CSVDLLRTEQFF. The CDR3 bases are TGCAGCGTTGACCTCCTCCGGACTGAGCAGTTCTTC.

This clone was seen a handful of times. This chain connects TRBV27 to TRBJ2-3; D not resolved. The CDR3 covers 16 residues. Deletions cut 2 bases from V and 2 bases from J, with 14 bases between. CDR1 is MNHEY, CDR2 SMNVEV, per germline (reference sequence). This chain's CDR3 is CASSLLGGGTTDTQYF. The CDR3 DNA is TGTGCCAGCAGTTTACTCGGTGGCGGAACCACAGATACGCAGTATTTT.

The chain is built from TRBV19 and TRBJ2-5; D is possibly TRBD1 (5 bases). Deletions cut 5 bases from V and 2 bases from J, with 15 bases between. There are 15 residues in the CDR3. Germline CDR1 reads LNHDA; CDR2 reads SQIVND (reference sequence). CDR3: CASSGRLTAQETQYF. CDR3 nucleotides: TGTGCCAGTAGTGGACGTCTGACAGCACAAGAGACCCAGTACTTC.

The CDR3 reads CASSRFVGTGNTIYF. The CDR3 DNA is TGTGCCAGCAGCCGCTTTGTGGGGACCGGAAACACCATATATTTT. The rearrangement uses TRBV11-2 and TRBJ1-3, with D tentatively TRBD1 (5 bases). CDR1 and CDR2 (germline): SGHAT, FQNNGV. The CDR3 contains 15 residues. Trimming removed 5 bases at V and 4 bases at J, with 15 bases between.

The chain joins TRBV10-3 to TRBJ2-7, with TRBD1 identical over 7 bases. The CDR3 is made up of 15 amino acids. Germline-derived CDR1 and CDR2 are ENHRY and SYGVKD. Germline trimming cut 3 bases from V and 0 bases from J; bases unmatched to any gene: 5. This CDR3 reads CAISDVQGSSYEQYF. CDR3 coding DNA: TGTGCCATCAGTGACGTACAGGGGAGCTCCTACGAGCAGTACTTC.

This clone was detected once. This chain uses TRBV7-6 with TRBJ2-1; 8 bases line up with TRBD2. The CDR3 loop spans 14 amino acids. Germline-derived CDR1 and CDR2 are SGHVS and FNYEAQ. The V and J ends lost 6 bases and 6 bases, in that order; junction bases with no gene match: 7. The CDR3 region is CASRSTGGGNEQFF. CDR3 sequence (DNA): TGTGCCAGCAGGTCTACCGGGGGGGGCAATGAGCAGTTCTTC.

This rearrangement joins TRBV20-1 to TRBJ1-3, with unresolved D. Per the germline V gene, CDR1 is DFQATT and CDR2 is SNEGSKA (reference sequence). Trimming took 3 bases from V and 0 from J, leaving 9 bases between them. CDR3 size: 14 residues. CDR3 region: CSASEESSGNTIYF. The DNA for the CDR3 is TGCAGTGCTAGTGAAGAGAGCTCTGGAAACACCATATATTTT.

This clone has just one count. This sequence joins TRBV11-3 and TRBJ2-1, with D possibly being TRBD1 (6 bases). The V end was cut by 6 bases, the J end by 9 bases, with 12 bases between. The germline gives CDR1 SGHNT, CDR2 YENEEA. CDR3 size: 12 residues. This CDR3 is CASRKTGGEQFF. Here the CDR3 DNA reads TGTGCCAGCAGGAAGACAGGAGGTGAGCAGTTCTTC.

This chain joins TRBV5-6 and TRBJ2-7, with 12 bases that match TRBD2. The V and J ends lost 4 bases and 0 bases, in that order; junction bases with no gene match: 5. This CDR3 has 16 residues. Per germline, CDR1 SGHDT and CDR2 YYEEEE. In nucleotides, the CDR3 is TGTGCCAGCAGCCCAGGACTAGCGGGGAGCTCCTACGAGCAGTACTTC. Its protein is CASSPGLAGSSYEQYF.

The V call is TRBV4-1, the J call TRBJ1-3, with a weak D call TRBD1 (5 bases). The CDR3 runs to 16 residues. Germline V gives CDR1 MGHRA, CDR2 YSYEKL. V dropped 0 bases and J dropped 0 bases, with 9 bases sitting between them. The CDR3 loop reads CASSQERGSSGNTIYF. Here the CDR3 DNA reads TGCGCCAGCAGCCAAGAACGGGGGAGCTCTGGAAACACCATATATTTT.